The rows below give T cell receptor beta chains drawn from one sample of a study of T cell responses to AZD1222 COVID-19 vaccine. Measured with immunoSEQ multiplex PCR; TCRdb has only the in-frame clones, and not every one. The repertoire holds 65,000 to 95,000 clones, with around 81% as singletons. Sequences were derived from peripheral blood, sampled on day 0 of AZD1222 vaccination. These receptors were collected from an adult in good health. The CDR3 runs from the conserved cysteine through the conserved F or W. A D gene is named only where the DNA matches it firmly. The size entry is marked missing in some rows and otherwise reads once, few, many or a size class.

D	J	size	length	V	DNA	CDR3
-	TRBJ1-2	few	14	TRBV18	TGTGCCAGCTCACCACCGCGGAATAAGGATGGCTACACCTTC	CASSPPRNKDGYTF
-	TRBJ1-1	-	14	TRBV7-2	TGTGCCAGCAGCCCACGGGGGGCTGAGACTGAAGCTTTCTTT	CASSPRGAETEAFF
-	TRBJ1-5	-	12	TRBV16	TGTGCCAGCAGCCCCTCAAATCAGCCCCAGCATTTT	CASSPSNQPQHF
-	TRBJ2-3	-	17	TRBV7-9	TGTGCCAGCAGCTGGACCGGGACCATTATTAGCACAGATACGCAGTATTTT	CASSWTGTIISTDTQYF
TRBD1	TRBJ2-2	-	15	TRBV5-1	TGCGCCAGCAGCAGTGGACAGGGGGCGACCGGGGAGCTGTTTTTT	CASSSGQGATGELFF
-	TRBJ2-2	-	12	TRBV28	TGTGCCAGCAGTTTATCTGGCGGGGAGCTGTTTTTT	CASSLSGGELFF
-	TRBJ1-2	-	12	TRBV21-1	TGTGCCAGCAGCAGAAGACCGTATGGCTACACCTTC	CASSRRPYGYTF
TRBD1	TRBJ1-4	-	16	TRBV19	TGTGCCAGTTCTAAGGACAGGGGGAATACTAATGAAAAACTGTTTTTT	CASSKDRGNTNEKLFF
-	TRBJ1-3	-	16	TRBV7-2	TGTGCCAGCAGCCCGCGGGTGGGGGGCTCTGGAAACACCATATATTTT	CASSPRVGGSGNTIYF
TRBD2	TRBJ2-3	many	15	TRBV15	TGTGCCACCGCCGGGACTAGCGGAGGCACAGATACGCAGTATTTT	CATAGTSGGTDTQYF
-	TRBJ2-1	-	15	TRBV9	TGTGCCAGCAGCGTAGAGGGCAGTCCCTACAATGAGCAGTTCTTC	CASSVEGSPYNEQFF
TRBD1	TRBJ2-7	-	15	TRBV4-2	TGTGCCAGCAGCCAATCACGGACAGGGCCCTACGAGCAGTACTTC	CASSQSRTGPYEQYF
TRBD2	TRBJ2-3	few	16	TRBV18	TGTGCCAGCTCACCGGGGACTAGCGGGTTCGAGGATACGCAGTATTTT	CASSPGTSGFEDTQYF
-	TRBJ1-5	-	14	TRBV19	TGTGCCAGTAAAGACACGGTTAGCAATCAGCCCCAGCATTTT	CASKDTVSNQPQHF
TRBD1	TRBJ2-3	-	16	TRBV7-9	TGTGCCAGCAGCTTAGACAGGGGGGTTTCCACAGATACGCAGTATTTT	CASSLDRGVSTDTQYF
-	TRBJ2-7	few	15	TRBV13	TGTGCCAGCAGAACGAGGGGGGGGAGCTCCTACGAGCAGTACTTC	CASRTRGGSSYEQYF
-	TRBJ1-5	-	15	TRBV19	TGTGCCAGTAATTCGTTCGGGGGGTTCAATCAGCCCCAGCATTTT	CASNSFGGFNQPQHF
-	TRBJ1-1	-	15	TRBV7-8	TGTGCCAGCAGCCCAGACAGGATGAGTCGAACTGAAGCTTTCTTT	CASSPDRMSRTEAFF
-	TRBJ2-5	-	13	TRBV2	TGTGCCAGCGTACGGGACAACCAAGAGACCCAGTACTTC	CASVRDNQETQYF
-	TRBJ2-2	few	16	TRBV24-1	TGTGCCACCAGTGATTCGTCGGCAGTTAACACCGGGGAGCTGTTTTTT	CATSDSSAVNTGELFF
-	TRBJ2-5	-	16	TRBV6-5	TGTGCCAGCAGTTCGGCCCCTAGGGGGGGCTCTGGGACCCAGTACTTC	CASSSAPRGGSGTQYF
-	TRBJ1-2	-	13	TRBV28	TGTGCCAGCAGCCGGGACTCCCCCTATGGCTACACCTTC	CASSRDSPYGYTF
-	TRBJ2-7	-	16	TRBV3-1/TRBV3-2	TGTGCCAGCAGCCAAGATCTCGGAACAGCTTCCTACGAGCAGTACTTC	CASSQDLGTASYEQYF
-	TRBJ1-2	-	16	TRBV28	TGTGCCAGCAGTTCAACTTCGACGGGTACCAACTATGGCTACACCTTC	CASSSTSTGTNYGYTF
-	TRBJ1-5	-	15	TRBV7-2	TGTGCCAGCAGCTGGGGGGCGGGTAGCAATCAGCCCCAGCATTTT	CASSWGAGSNQPQHF
-	TRBJ2-7	-	14	TRBV5-6	TGTGCCAGCAGCTTGCTGACGAGCCGGACCGAGCAGTACTTC	CASSLLTSRTEQYF
TRBD2	TRBJ2-1	once	16	TRBV5-1	TGCGCCAGCAGCTACTCCGGGACTAGCGGGGCGAATGAGCAGTTCTTC	CASSYSGTSGANEQFF
-	TRBJ1-2	-	12	TRBV12-3/TRBV12-4	TGTGCCAGCAGTTTTCCGGGGAGCGGCTACACCTTC	CASSFPGSGYTF
-	TRBJ1-6	-	13	TRBV30	TGTGCCTTAACAGGACAGCTTTATTCACCCCTCCACTTT	CALTGQLYSPLHF
-	TRBJ2-6	-	18	TRBV5-6	TGTGCCAGCAGCTTGGGAGGGCCCCTACCCTCTGGGGCCAACGTCCTGACTTTC	CASSLGGPLPSGANVLTF
TRBD1	TRBJ1-4	-	16	TRBV5-1	TGCGCCAGCAGCTGGACAGGGGGTTTGGCTAATGAAAAACTGTTTTTT	CASSWTGGLANEKLFF
-	TRBJ2-1	-	14	TRBV30	TGTGCCTGGAGTGGGGGAAGCGGCCGGGATGAGCAGTTCTTC	CAWSGGSGRDEQFF
TRBD1	TRBJ1-2	-	15	TRBV28	TGTGCCAGCAGTTTCTTCGACAGGGATAATTATGGCTACACCTTC	CASSFFDRDNYGYTF
-	TRBJ1-4	-	14	TRBV18	TGTGCCAGCTCACCGGGAGGAGGGAGTGAAAAACTGTTTTTT	CASSPGGGSEKLFF
-	TRBJ1-1	once	14	TRBV7-9	TGTGCCAGCAGCTTAGTGAGCGCCGGGACAGAAGCTTTCTTT	CASSLVSAGTEAFF
-	TRBJ1-2	-	17	TRBV11-2	TGTGCCAGCAGCTCTTTCAAATTACAGGGCCCTTCGACGGGCTACACCTTC	CASSSFKLQGPSTGYTF
-	TRBJ2-1	-	14	TRBV14	TGTGCCAGCAGCCAAGCTAGTATCTACAATGAGCAGTTCTTC	CASSQASIYNEQFF
TRBD2	TRBJ2-7	-	15	TRBV11-2	TGTGCCAGCAGTAAACCGGGACTAGCGGATTACGAGCAGTACTTC	CASSKPGLADYEQYF
-	TRBJ2-1	-	15	TRBV5-1	TGCGCCAGCAGCTTGGTTTCTAGCAGTGACAATGAGCAGTTCTTC	CASSLVSSSDNEQFF
-	TRBJ1-1	-	15	TRBV2	TGTGCCAGCAGTCTCCGCCTGGTGGAGAACACTGAAGCTTTCTTT	CASSLRLVENTEAFF
-	TRBJ1-1	-	16	TRBV4-1	TGCGCCAGCAGCCGGGAGCCCGGGACAATTAACACTGAAGCTTTCTTT	CASSREPGTINTEAFF
TRBD2	TRBJ2-3	-	16	TRBV5-1	TGCGCCAGCAGCTTGCCGCAGCGGGGGGGCGCAGATACGCAGTATTTT	CASSLPQRGGADTQYF
-	TRBJ1-6	few	15	TRBV5-1	TGCGCCAGCAGCTTAGGGGGGGCAGCTAATTCACCCCTCCACTTT	CASSLGGAANSPLHF
TRBD2	TRBJ2-5	once	14	TRBV19	TGTGCCAGTAGTCAGGCTAGCGGGAAAGAGACCCAGTACTTC	CASSQASGKETQYF
-	TRBJ1-3	-	16	TRBV7-9	TGTGCCAGCAGCGGCTACCGGGACCACTCTGGAAACACCATATATTTT	CASSGYRDHSGNTIYF
-	TRBJ2-3	-	13	TRBV5-4	TGTGCCAGCACGGACTCCAGCACAGATACGCAGTATTTT	CASTDSSTDTQYF
-	TRBJ2-5	-	13	TRBV6-6	TGTGCCAGCAGCCTCAACCCCAGGGAGACCCAGTACTTC	CASSLNPRETQYF
-	TRBJ2-7	-	10	TRBV2	TGTGCCAGCAGTGGGTACGAGCAGTACTTC	CASSGYEQYF
-	TRBJ2-7	-	13	TRBV15	TGTGCCACCAGCAGAGTTGCAGGTTACGAGCAGTACTTC	CATSRVAGYEQYF
-	TRBJ1-1	-	14	TRBV4-1	TGCGCCAGCAGCCAAGGGCAGGAGAACACTGAAGCTTTCTTT	CASSQGQENTEAFF
-	TRBJ2-2	-	14	TRBV2	TGTGCCAGCAGTGGTGTATTCGGGGCCGGGGAGCTGTTTTTT	CASSGVFGAGELFF
TRBD1	TRBJ1-1	-	16	TRBV6-5	TGTGCCAGCAGTTACTCAACAGGGGAGGGTAATACTGAAGCTTTCTTT	CASSYSTGEGNTEAFF
-	TRBJ2-2	few	15	TRBV7-8	TGTGCCAGCAGCAGCCAGGGCCAGAACACCGGGGAGCTGTTTTTT	CASSSQGQNTGELFF
-	TRBJ2-2	-	15	TRBV5-1	TGCGCCAGCAGCCAACGCAGGGCAGGCGCCGGGGAGCTGTTTTTT	CASSQRRAGAGELFF